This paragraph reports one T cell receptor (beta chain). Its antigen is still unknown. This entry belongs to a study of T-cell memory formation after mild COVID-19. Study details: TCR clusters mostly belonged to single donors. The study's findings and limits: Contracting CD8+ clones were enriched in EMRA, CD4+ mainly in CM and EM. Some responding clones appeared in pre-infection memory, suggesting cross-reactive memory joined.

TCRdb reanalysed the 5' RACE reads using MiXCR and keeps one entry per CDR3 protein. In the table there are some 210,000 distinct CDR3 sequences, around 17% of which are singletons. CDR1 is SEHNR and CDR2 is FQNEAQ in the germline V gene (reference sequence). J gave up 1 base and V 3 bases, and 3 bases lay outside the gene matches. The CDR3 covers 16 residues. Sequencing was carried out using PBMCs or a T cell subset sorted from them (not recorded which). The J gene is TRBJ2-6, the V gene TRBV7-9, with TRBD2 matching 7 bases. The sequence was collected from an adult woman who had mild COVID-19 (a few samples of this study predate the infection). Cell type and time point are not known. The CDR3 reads CASSFTRGSGANVLTF. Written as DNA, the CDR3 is TGTGCCAGCAGCTTTACGCGGGGGTCTGGGGCCAACGTCCTGACTTTC.